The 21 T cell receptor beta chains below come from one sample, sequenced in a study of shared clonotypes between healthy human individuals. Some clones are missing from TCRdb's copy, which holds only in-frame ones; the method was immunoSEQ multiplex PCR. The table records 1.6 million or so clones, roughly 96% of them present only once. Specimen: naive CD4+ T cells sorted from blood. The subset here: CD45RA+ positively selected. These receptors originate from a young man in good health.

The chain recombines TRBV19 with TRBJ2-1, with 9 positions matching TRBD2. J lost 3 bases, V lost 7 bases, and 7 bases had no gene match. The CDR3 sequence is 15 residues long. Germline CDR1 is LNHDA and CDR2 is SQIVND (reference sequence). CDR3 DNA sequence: TGTGCCAGTACCGAGACTAGCGGTTTCTACAATGAGCAGTTCTTC. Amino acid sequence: CASTETSGFYNEQFF.

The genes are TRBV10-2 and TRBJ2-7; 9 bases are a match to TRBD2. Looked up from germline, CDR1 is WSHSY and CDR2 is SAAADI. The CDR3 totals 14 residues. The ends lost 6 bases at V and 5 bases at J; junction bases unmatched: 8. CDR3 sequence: CASSVNSGSHEQYF. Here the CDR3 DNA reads TGCGCCAGCAGCGTCAATAGCGGGAGCCACGAGCAGTACTTC.

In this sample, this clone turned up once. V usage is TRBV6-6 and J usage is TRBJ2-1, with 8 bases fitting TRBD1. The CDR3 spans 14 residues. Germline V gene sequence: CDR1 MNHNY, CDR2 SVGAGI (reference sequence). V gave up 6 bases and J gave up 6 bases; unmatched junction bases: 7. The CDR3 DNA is TGTGCCAGCAGAGAAGGTACAGGGGGCAATGAGCAGTTCTTC. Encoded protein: CASREGTGGNEQFF.

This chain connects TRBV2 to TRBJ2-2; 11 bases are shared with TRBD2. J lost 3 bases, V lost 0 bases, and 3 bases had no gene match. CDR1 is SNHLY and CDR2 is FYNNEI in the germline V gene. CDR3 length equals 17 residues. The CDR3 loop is CASSEAPSGRYTGELFF. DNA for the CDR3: TGTGCCAGCAGTGAAGCCCCTAGCGGGAGGTACACCGGGGAGCTGTTTTTT.

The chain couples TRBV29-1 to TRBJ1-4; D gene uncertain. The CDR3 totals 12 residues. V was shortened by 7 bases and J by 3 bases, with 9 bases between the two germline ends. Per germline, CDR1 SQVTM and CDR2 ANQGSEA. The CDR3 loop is CSGGEPNEKLFF. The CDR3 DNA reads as TGCAGCGGTGGGGAGCCTAATGAAAAACTGTTTTTT.

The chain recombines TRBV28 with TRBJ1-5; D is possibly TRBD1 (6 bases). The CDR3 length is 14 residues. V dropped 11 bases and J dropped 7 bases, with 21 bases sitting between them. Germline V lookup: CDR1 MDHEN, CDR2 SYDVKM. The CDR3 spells CAGSSGARDQPQHF. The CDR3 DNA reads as TGTGCCGGAAGTTCAGGGGCTCGGGACCAGCCCCAGCATTTT.

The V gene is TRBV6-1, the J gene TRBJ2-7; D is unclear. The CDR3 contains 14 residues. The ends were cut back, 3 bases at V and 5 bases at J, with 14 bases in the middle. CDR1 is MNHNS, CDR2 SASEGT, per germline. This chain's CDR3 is CASSDTRLRNEQYF. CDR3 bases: TGTGCCAGCAGTGATACCAGGCTCAGGAACGAGCAGTACTTC.

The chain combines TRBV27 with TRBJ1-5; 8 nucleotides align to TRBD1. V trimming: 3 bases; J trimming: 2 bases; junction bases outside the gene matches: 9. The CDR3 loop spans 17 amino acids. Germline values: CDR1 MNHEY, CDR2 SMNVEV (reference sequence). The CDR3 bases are TGTGCCAGCAGTTTCAGACTCGGACAGGGAGGCAATCAGCCCCAGCATTTT. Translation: CASSFRLGQGGNQPQHF.

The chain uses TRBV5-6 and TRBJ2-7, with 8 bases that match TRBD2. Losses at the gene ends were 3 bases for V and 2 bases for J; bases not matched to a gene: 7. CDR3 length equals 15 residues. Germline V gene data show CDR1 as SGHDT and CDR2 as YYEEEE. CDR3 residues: CASSWSPGLAYEQYF. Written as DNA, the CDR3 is TGTGCCAGCAGCTGGTCCCCGGGACTAGCCTACGAGCAGTACTTC.

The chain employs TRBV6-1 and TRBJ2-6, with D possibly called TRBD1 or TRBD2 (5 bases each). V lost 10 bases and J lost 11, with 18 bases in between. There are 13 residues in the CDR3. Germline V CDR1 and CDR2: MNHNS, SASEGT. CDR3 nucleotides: TGTGCCATCGTCCGGGACGGATTAGACGTCCTGACTTTC. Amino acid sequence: CAIVRDGLDVLTF.

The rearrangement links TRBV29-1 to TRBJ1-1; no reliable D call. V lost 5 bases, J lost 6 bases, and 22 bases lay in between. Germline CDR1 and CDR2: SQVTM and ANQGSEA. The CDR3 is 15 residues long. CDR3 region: CSVRPVGERGAEAFF. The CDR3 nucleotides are TGCAGCGTTAGGCCCGTCGGGGAAAGAGGCGCTGAAGCTTTCTTT. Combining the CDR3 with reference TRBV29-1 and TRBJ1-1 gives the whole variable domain SAVISQKPSRDICQRGTSLTIQCQVDSQVTMMFWYRQQPGQSLTLIATANQGSEATYESGFVIDKFPISRPNLTFSTLTVSNMSPEDSSIYLCSVRPVGERGAEAFFGQGTRLTVV.

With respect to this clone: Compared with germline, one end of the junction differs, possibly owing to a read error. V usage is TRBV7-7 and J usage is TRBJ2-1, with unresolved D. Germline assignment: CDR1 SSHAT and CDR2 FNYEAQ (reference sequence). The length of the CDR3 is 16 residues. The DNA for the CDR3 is TGTGCTAGCAGCCCCTTTGGCCGGAGCTCCTACAATGAGCAGTTCTTC. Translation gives CASSPFGRSSYNEQFF.

CDR3 in amino acids: CASSPGTGRGGPETQYF. The CDR3 nucleotides read TGTGCCAGCAGCCCAGGGACAGGGCGTGGAGGGCCAGAGACCCAGTACTTC. This rearrangement joins TRBV11-3 to TRBJ2-5; 9 bases fit TRBD1. Germline values: CDR1 SGHNT, CDR2 YENEEA. V lost 5 bases and J lost 4; bases outside the gene matches: 14. The CDR3 runs to 17 residues.

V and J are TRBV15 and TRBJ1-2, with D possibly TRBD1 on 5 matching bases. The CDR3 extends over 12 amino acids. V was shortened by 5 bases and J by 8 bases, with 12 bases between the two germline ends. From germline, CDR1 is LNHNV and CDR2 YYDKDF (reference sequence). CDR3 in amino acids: CATSGALGGYTF. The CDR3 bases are TGTGCCACCAGCGGGGCCTTGGGGGGCTACACCTTC.

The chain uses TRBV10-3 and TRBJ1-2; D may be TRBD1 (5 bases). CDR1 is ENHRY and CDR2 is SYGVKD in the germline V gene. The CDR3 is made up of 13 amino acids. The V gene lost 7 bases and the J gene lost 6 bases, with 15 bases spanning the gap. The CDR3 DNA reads TGTGCCATCACCAACGGCGGGGCGGATGGCTACACCTTC. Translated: CAITNGGADGYTF.

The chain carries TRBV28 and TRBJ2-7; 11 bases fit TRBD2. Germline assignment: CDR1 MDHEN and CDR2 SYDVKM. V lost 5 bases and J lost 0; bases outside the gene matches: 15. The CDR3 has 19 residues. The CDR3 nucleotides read TGTGCCAGCAGTAAATGGAATAGACTAGCGGGGTCTAGCTCCTACGAGCAGTACTTC. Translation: CASSKWNRLAGSSSYEQYF.

The CDR3 loop reads CASSQSGDPVANYGYTF. The CDR3 DNA reads TGTGCCAGCAGCCAATCGGGAGATCCAGTTGCTAACTATGGCTACACCTTC. The chain combines TRBV16 with TRBJ1-2; no clear D. CDR1 KGHSY and CDR2 FQNENV come from the germline V gene. The CDR3 has 17 amino acids. V lost 0 bases and J lost 0, with 14 bases in between.

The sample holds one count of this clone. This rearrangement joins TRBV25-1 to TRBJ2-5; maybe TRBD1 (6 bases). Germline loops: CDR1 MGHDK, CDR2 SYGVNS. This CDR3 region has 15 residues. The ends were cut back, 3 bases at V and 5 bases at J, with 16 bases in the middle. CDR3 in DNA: TGTGCCAGCAGTGATTACCCTACAGGGCGGGAGACCCAGTACTTC. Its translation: CASSDYPTGRETQYF.

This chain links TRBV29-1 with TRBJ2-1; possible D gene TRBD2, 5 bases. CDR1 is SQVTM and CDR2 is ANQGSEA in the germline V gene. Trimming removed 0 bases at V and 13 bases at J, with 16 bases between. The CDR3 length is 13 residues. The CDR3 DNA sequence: TGCAGCGTTGAAGATGAGGGCAGCCTCGATCAGTTCTTC. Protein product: CSVEDEGSLDQFF.

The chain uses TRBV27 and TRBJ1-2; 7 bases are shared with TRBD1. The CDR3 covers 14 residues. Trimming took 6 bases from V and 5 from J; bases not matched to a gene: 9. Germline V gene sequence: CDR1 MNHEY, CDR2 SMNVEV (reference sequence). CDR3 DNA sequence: TGTGCCAGCAGACTTATAGGGGGCGGGTATGGCTACACCTTC. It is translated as CASRLIGGGYGYTF.

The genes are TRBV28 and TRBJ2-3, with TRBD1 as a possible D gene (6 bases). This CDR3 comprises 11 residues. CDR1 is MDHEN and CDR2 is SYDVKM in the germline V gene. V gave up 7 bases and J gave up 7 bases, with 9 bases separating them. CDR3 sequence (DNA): TGTGCCAGCATTCAGGGGCATACGCAGTATTTT. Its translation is CASIQGHTQYF.